This section outlines one T cell receptor beta chain sequence together with its context. Enrollees, roughly 18 to 89 years old, lived in 24 US areas. Cohorts were determined from participant-reported clinical history. Donors in Cohort 3 counted as recovered after two negative PCRs, clearance, or symptom resolution. Trimming at V came to 0 bases and at J to 5 bases, leaving 6 bases not matched to a gene. Germline V gene sequence: CDR1 KGHSH, CDR2 LQKENI. CDR3 size: 16 residues. This entry belongs to a study of blood T cell repertoires in COVID-19. The wider study: The study drew acute and convalescent COVID-19 samples from the United States, Italy and Spain.

The data were produced by immunoSEQ multiplex PCR, yet TCRdb's version contains in-frame clones alone and is incomplete. The table lists 490,000 or so clones, about 85% of them singletons. The sequenced sample consisted of PBMCs or T cells enriched from blood (not recorded which). The chain carries TRBV18 and TRBJ2-2, with 7 bases aligning to TRBD1. The receptor was derived from a woman aged 60-75 years who had recovered from COVID-19. The CDR3 spells CASSPPLTGRTGELFF. The CDR3 nucleotides read TGTGCCAGCTCACCACCCCTGACAGGGCGGACCGGGGAGCTGTTTTTT.